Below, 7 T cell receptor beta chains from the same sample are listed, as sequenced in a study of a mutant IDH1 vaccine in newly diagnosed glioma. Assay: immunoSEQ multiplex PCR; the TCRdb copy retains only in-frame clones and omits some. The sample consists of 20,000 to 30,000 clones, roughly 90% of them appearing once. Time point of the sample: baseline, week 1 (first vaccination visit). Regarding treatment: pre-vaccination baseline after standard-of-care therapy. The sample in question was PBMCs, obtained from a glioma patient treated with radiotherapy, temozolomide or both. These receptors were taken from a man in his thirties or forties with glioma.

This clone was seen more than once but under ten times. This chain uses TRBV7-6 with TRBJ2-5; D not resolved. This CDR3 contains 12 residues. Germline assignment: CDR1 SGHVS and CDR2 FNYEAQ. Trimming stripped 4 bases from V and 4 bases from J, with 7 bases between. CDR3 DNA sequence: TGTGCCAGCAGCTCCCACCGAGAGACCCAGTACTTC. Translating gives CASSSHRETQYF. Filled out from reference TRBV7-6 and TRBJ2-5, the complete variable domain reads GAGVSQSPRYKVTKRGQDVALRCDPISGHVSLYWYRQALGQGPEFLTYFNYEAQQDKSGLPNDRFSAERPEGSISTLTIQRTEQRDSAMYRCASSSHRETQYFGPGTRLLVL.

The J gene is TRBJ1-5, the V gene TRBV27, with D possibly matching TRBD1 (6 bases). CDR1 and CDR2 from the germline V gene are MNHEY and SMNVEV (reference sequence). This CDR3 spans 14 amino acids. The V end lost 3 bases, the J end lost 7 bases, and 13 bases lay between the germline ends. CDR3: CASSFHRVRQPQHF. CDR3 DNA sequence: TGTGCCAGCAGTTTTCACAGGGTGAGGCAGCCCCAGCATTTT.

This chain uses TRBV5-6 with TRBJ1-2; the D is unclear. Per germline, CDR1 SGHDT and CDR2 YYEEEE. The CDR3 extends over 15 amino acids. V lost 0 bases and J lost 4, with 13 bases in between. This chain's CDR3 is CASSLVLELGYGYTF. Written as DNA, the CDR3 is TGTGCCAGCAGCTTGGTTCTCGAGTTGGGCTATGGCTACACCTTC.

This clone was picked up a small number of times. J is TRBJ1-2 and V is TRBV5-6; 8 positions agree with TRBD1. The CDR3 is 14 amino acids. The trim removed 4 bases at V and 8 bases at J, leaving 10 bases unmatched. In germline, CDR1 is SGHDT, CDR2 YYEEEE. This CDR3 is CASSAWTGSVGYTF. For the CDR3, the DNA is TGTGCCAGCAGCGCGTGGACAGGGTCGGTCGGCTACACCTTC. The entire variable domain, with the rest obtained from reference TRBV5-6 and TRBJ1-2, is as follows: DAGVTQSPTHLIKTRGQQVTLRCSPKSGHDTVSWYQQALGQGPQFIFQYYEEEERQRGNFPDRFSGHQFPNYSSELNVNALLLGDSALYLCASSAWTGSVGYTFGSGTRLTVV.

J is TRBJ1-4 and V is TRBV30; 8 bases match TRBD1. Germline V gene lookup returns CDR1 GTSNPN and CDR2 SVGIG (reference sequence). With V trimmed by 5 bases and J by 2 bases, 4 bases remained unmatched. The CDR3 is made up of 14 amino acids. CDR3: CAWGTGNTNEKLFF. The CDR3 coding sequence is TGTGCCTGGGGGACAGGAAATACTAATGAAAAACTGTTTTTT.

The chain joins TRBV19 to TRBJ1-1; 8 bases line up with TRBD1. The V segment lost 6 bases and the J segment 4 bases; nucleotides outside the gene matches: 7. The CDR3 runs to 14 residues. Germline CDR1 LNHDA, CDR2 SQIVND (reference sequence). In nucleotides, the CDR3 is TGTGCCAGTAGCCAGGACAGGGCGGGCACTGAAGCTTTCTTT. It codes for CASSQDRAGTEAFF.

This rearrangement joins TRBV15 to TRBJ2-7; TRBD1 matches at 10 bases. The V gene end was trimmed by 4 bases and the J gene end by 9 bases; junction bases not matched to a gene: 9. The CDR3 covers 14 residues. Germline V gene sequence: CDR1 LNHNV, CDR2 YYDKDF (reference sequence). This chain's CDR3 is CATSTDRGAIGQYF. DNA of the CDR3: TGTGCCACCAGCACGGACAGGGGGGCCATTGGGCAGTACTTC.